The TCR beta chain under discussion was sequenced for a study of shared clonotypes between healthy human individuals. In the sorted-subset replicate PCRs, around 220 ng DNA, 25,000 to 30,000 T cell genomes, was used. TCRdb's table, derived via immunoSEQ multiplex PCR, lists solely in-frame clones and lacks some. The data contain under 1,100,000 clones, around 76% of them seen just once; the ten biggest clones take up 1.4% to 1.5%. V lost 2 bases to trimming and J lost 0 bases, with 8 bases between them. This CDR3 is built from 14 residues. Germline V gene lookup returns CDR1 SGHDT and CDR2 YYEEEE. This receptor was taken from a man between 18 and 29 years old in good health. The chain combines TRBV5-6 with TRBJ1-1; D gene ambiguous. Specimen: memory CD4+ T cells sorted from blood. Subset reported: CD45RA-negative fraction. The CDR3 coding sequence is TGTGCCAGCAGCTTCATGACACTGAACACTGAAGCTTTCTTT. It specifies CASSFMTLNTEAFF.